This T cell receptor beta chain stems from a study of shared clonotypes between healthy human individuals. Produced via immunoSEQ multiplex PCR; TCRdb's table is partial and in-frame only. Altogether millions of clones are present, roughly 95% being singletons, with the ten largest covering roughly 0.13%. CDR1 and CDR2 from the germline V gene are KGHSH and LQKENI. The junction had 3 bases not matched to a gene; V was cut back by 2 bases and J by 2 bases. This CDR3 spans 15 amino acids. Sequenced material: naive CD4+ T cells sorted from blood. Subset specified: CD45RA+ positively selected. The V and J genes are TRBV18 and TRBJ1-2; 9 bases are shared with TRBD1. The sequence came from a man between 18 and 35 years old in good health. The CDR3 sequence is CASSPGTGRNYGYTF. CDR3 in DNA: TGTGCCAGCTCACCAGGGACAGGGAGAAACTATGGCTACACCTTC.